The next 4 T cell receptor beta chains were all read from a single sample in a study of Ad26.COV2.S vaccination and SARS-CoV-2 variants. Sequencing was performed with immunoSEQ multiplex PCR; in TCRdb, only in-frame clones are kept and a portion is missing. The table shows 440,000 or so clones, with 92% occurring only once. Regarding treatment: around 19 received Ad26.COV2.S at low or high dose, single or two shots; a few received placebo; per-sample allocation not given. Day 63 after the first injection of vaccine or placebo was the sampling time. Sequenced material: peripheral blood, taken in a trial of Ad26.COV2.S vaccine versus placebo. The receptor source for this set is a person aged 18-65 years who received the Ad26.COV2.S COVID-19 vaccine or a placebo.

This rearrangement joins TRBV4-3 to TRBJ2-7; D may match TRBD1 or TRBD2 (6 bases each). The V gene lost 0 bases and the J gene lost 6 bases, with 24 bases spanning the gap. Per germline, CDR1 LGHNA and CDR2 YSLEER. This CDR3 is 18 amino acids long. CDR3 loop: CASSQDRKKMGGNSEQYF. The CDR3 DNA follows: TGCGCCAGCAGCCAAGATCGCAAAAAAATGGGGGGCAACTCCGAGCAGTACTTC.

This clone was observed once. V is TRBV30 and J is TRBJ2-7, with 9 positions matching TRBD1. The length of the CDR3 is 15 residues. The ends lost 1 base at V and 2 bases at J; junction bases unmatched: 6. CDR1 GTSNPN and CDR2 SVGIG come from the germline V gene (reference sequence). The CDR3 region has the DNA TGTGCCTGGAGTGCCGGTGGGACAGGGCCCTACGAGCAGTACTTC. It translates to CAWSAGGTGPYEQYF.

The chain recombines TRBV10-3 with TRBJ2-5; unclear D gene. The CDR3 has 11 amino acids. Germline values: CDR1 ENHRY, CDR2 SYGVKD. Between the trimmed V and J ends, which lost 2 bases and 3 bases, there was a span of 1 base. The CDR3 coding sequence is TGTGCCATCAGTGAGGAAGAGACCCAGTACTTC. Protein sequence: CAISEEETQYF.

This sequence joins TRBV3-1 (or the pseudogene TRBV3-2) and TRBJ2-7, with TRBD1 matching over 8 bases. The CDR3 covers 13 residues. CDR1 is LGHDT, CDR2 YNNKEL, per germline (reference sequence). Trimming took 4 bases from V and 5 from J; bases not matched to a gene: 4. The CDR3 region is CASSPDRDHEQYF. Written as DNA, the CDR3 is TGTGCCAGCAGCCCGGACAGGGACCACGAGCAGTACTTC.